This T cell receptor beta chain was sequenced for a study of cytomegalovirus exposure and HLA in healthy donors. The overall study: Within an early data release were 65 million to 90 million unique TCRs drawn from HLA-typed donors. Regarding the study as a whole: Being indistinguishable, some V segments were excluded, TRBV6-2 and TRBV6-3 among them. Among TCR beta chains, those listed as cytomegalovirus-associated numbered over 150.

PCR amplification relied on 60 Vbeta primers (plus 13 Jbeta primers). Sequenced by immunoSEQ multiplex PCR; TCRdb stores in-frame clones only, minus some. The sample includes 120,000 or so clones, 82% of them seen just once. The ends were cut back, 4 bases at V and 8 bases at J, with 11 bases in the middle. Germline V gene data show CDR1 as MNHEY and CDR2 as SVGAGI. The CDR3 contains 12 residues. The donors were healthy bone marrow donors. The sample holds one count of this clone. Its antigen remains unknown. The specimen was PBMCs. This clonotype was obtained from a male donor in good health and CMV-seropositive. The chain uses TRBV6-5 and TRBJ1-1, with unresolved D. The CDR3, as DNA: TGTGCCAGCAGTTCGGGTAGGCGGGAAGCTTTCTTT. Its translation is CASSSGRREAFF.